These 17 T cell receptor beta chains were sequenced from one sample in a study of T cell changes during pregnancy in multiple sclerosis. Measured with immunoSEQ multiplex PCR; TCRdb has only the in-frame clones, and not every one. The repertoire includes more than 45,000 clones, about 93% of them detected once, and approximately 0.49% sits in the top ten. Here the sequenced sample was CD4+ T cells from peripheral blood mononuclear cells, taken in the first trimester of pregnancy. The receptors were gathered from a female donor with multiple sclerosis, enrolled in a pregnancy study.

The genes are TRBV21-1 and TRBJ1-6. TRBV21-1 is listed as a pseudogene. The CDR3 has 19 residues. This CDR3 reads CASSKWRAEPSSYNSPLHF. The DNA of the CDR3 is TGTGCCAGCAGCAAATGGCGAGCCGAACCTAGCTCCTATAATTCACCCCTCCACTTT.

The chain links TRBV11-3 to TRBJ2-3, with 7 bases that match TRBD1. Per germline, CDR1 SGHNT and CDR2 YENEEA. The CDR3 sequence is 16 residues long. V shed 5 bases, J shed 0 bases, and the junction held 8 bases outside the gene matches. The CDR3 loop is CASSPGQWGSTDTQYF. The CDR3 nucleotides are TGTGCCAGCAGCCCGGGACAGTGGGGCAGCACAGATACGCAGTATTTT.

The rearrangement joins TRBV4-1 to TRBJ2-5; D gene uncertain. The V and J ends lost 0 bases and 2 bases respectively, with 7 bases between them. This CDR3 has 14 amino acids. Germline assignment: CDR1 MGHRA and CDR2 YSYEKL. CDR3 sequence (DNA): TGCGCCAGCAGCCAAGATTACAGTCAAGAGACCCAGTACTTC. Its translation is CASSQDYSQETQYF.

The CDR3 coding sequence is TGTGCCAGCACCCGTGGGGGGGATCGGGAGACCCAGTACTTC. This sequence encodes CASTRGGDRETQYF. The rearrangement uses TRBV5-4 and TRBJ2-5, with 7 bases fitting TRBD2. The CDR3 is 14 amino acids. Germline CDR1 and CDR2: SGHNT and YYREEE (reference sequence). Losses at the gene ends were 6 bases for V and 5 bases for J; bases not matched to a gene: 10.

V usage is TRBV5-6 and J usage is TRBJ2-7; D might be TRBD1 (6 bases). Trimming stripped 4 bases from V and 6 bases from J, with 23 bases between. The germline CDR1 and CDR2 sequences are SGHDT and YYEEEE. CDR3 size: 16 residues. Written as DNA, the CDR3 is TGTGCCAGCAGCCATCCGGGGACCCGGAGCAGGGGCGAGCAGTACTTC. It encodes CASSHPGTRSRGEQYF.

The rearrangement joins TRBV18 to TRBJ1-1; D is possibly TRBD1 (6 bases). Germline V gives CDR1 KGHSH, CDR2 LQKENI. The CDR3 runs 13 residues. V gave up 3 bases and J gave up 10 bases, with 15 bases separating them. CDR3 nucleotide sequence: TGTGCCAGCTCACCGACGGGGGGCGTTACAGCTTTCTTT. As protein: CASSPTGGVTAFF.

This clone was detected only once. The rearrangement links TRBV7-8 to TRBJ2-3; no clear D. The CDR3 totals 13 residues. Germline V lookup: CDR1 SGHVS, CDR2 FQNEAQ. V lost 3 bases and J 4 bases, leaving 8 bases between the germline ends. The CDR3 here is CASSFTVADTQYF. The CDR3 nucleotides are TGTGCCAGCAGCTTTACGGTAGCAGATACGCAGTATTTT.

The chain recombines TRBV19 with TRBJ2-7; TRBD1 agrees at 9 bases. This CDR3 has 13 residues. With V trimmed by 7 bases and J by 8 bases, 9 bases remained unmatched. CDR1 is LNHDA, CDR2 SQIVND, per germline (reference sequence). CDR3 in amino acids: CASTGQGKTKQYF. CDR3 sequence (DNA): TGTGCCAGTACCGGACAGGGGAAAACGAAGCAGTACTTC. Drawing the rest from reference TRBV19 and TRBJ2-7, the complete variable domain is DGGITQSPKYLFRKEGQNVTLSCEQNLNHDAMYWYRQDPGQGLRLIYYSQIVNDFQKGDIAEGYSVSREKKESFPLTVTSAQKNPTAFYLCASTGQGKTKQYFGPGTRLTVT.

In DNA, the CDR3 is TGCGCCAGCAGCCCGTTGACAGGCGGGTCCACTGAAGCTTTCTTT. Translating gives CASSPLTGGSTEAFF. The chain employs TRBV5-1 and TRBJ1-1, with D possibly TRBD1 on 6 matching bases. This CDR3 spans 15 amino acids. V lost 4 bases to trimming and J lost 4 bases, with 17 bases between them. Germline V gene lookup returns CDR1 SGHRS and CDR2 YFSETQ.

The chain is built from TRBV5-1 and TRBJ1-2; no clear D. V was shortened by 2 bases and J by 0 bases, with 8 bases between the two germline ends. This CDR3 contains 14 residues. The germline gives CDR1 SGHRS, CDR2 YFSETQ. CDR3 nucleotide sequence: TGCGCCAGCAGCTTCGGAGCAGCTAACTATGGCTACACCTTC. Protein sequence: CASSFGAANYGYTF. The variable domain in full, completed from reference TRBV5-1 and TRBJ1-2, reads KAGVTQTPRYLIKTRGQQVTLSCSPISGHRSVSWYQQTPGQGLQFLFEYFSETQRNKGNFPGRFSGRQFSNSRSEMNVSTLELGDSALYLCASSFGAANYGYTFGSGTRLTVV.

The count of this clone is one. This chain connects TRBV5-8 to TRBJ2-1, with a possible D match to TRBD1 (5 bases). Germline V gene data show CDR1 as SGHTS and CDR2 as YDEGEE. The V end lost 2 bases, the J end lost 8 bases, and 17 bases lay between the germline ends. The length of the CDR3 is 15 residues. The CDR3 coding sequence is TGTGCCAGCAGCTTTGCGTTGAAAATAGGGGATGAGCAGTTCTTC. This codes for CASSFALKIGDEQFF.

The V and J genes are TRBV7-9 and TRBJ2-7, with 7 bases matching TRBD1. V lost 0 bases, J lost 3 bases, and 2 bases stayed unmatched. The germline V gene has CDR1 SEHNR and CDR2 FQNEAQ (reference sequence). CDR3 length: 14 residues. CDR3 region: CASSLAGTDYEQYF. CDR3 in DNA: TGTGCCAGCAGCTTAGCGGGGACAGACTACGAGCAGTACTTC.

V is TRBV15 and J is TRBJ1-2; D might be TRBD1 (5 bases). With 5 bases removed from V and 4 bases from J, the gap between germline ends came to 17 bases. CDR1 and CDR2 (germline): LNHNV, YYDKDF (reference sequence). This CDR3 contains 15 residues. In nucleotides, the CDR3 is TGTGCCACCAGCCCGCCCGTGGGGCTGAGCTATGGCTACACCTTC. It yields the protein CATSPPVGLSYGYTF.

The V call is TRBV4-1, the J call TRBJ1-6, with a possible D match to TRBD1 (6 bases). Germline-derived CDR1 and CDR2 are MGHRA and YSYEKL. The V gene lost 4 bases and the J gene lost 7 bases, with 17 bases spanning the gap. The CDR3 is 16 amino acids. For the CDR3, the DNA is TGCGCCAGCAGCCTGACCGAAGGACAGACAAATTCACCCCTCCACTTT. Translating it yields CASSLTEGQTNSPLHF.

The chain uses TRBV2 and TRBJ2-1; 10 nucleotides agree with TRBD2. CDR1 is SNHLY and CDR2 is FYNNEI in the germline V gene. The CDR3 spans 16 residues. Unmatched junction bases numbered 3, after V lost 4 bases and J lost 0 bases. The CDR3 spells CASSGLAGASYNEQFF. The CDR3 region has the DNA TGTGCCAGCAGTGGACTAGCGGGCGCCTCCTACAATGAGCAGTTCTTC.

This clone was observed once. The V gene is TRBV7-8, the J gene TRBJ1-3; 8 nucleotides match TRBD1. The germline V gene has CDR1 SGHVS and CDR2 FQNEAQ. The CDR3 runs 16 residues. The trim removed 5 bases at V and 3 bases at J, leaving 9 bases unmatched. CDR3 amino acids: CASSPRRGQLGNTIYF. CDR3 sequence (DNA): TGTGCCAGCAGCCCCCGCAGGGGGCAGCTTGGAAACACCATATATTTT.

In DNA, the CDR3 is TGTGCCACCAGCCCGGGGGTAGCCAAAAACATTCAGTACTTC. This encodes CATSPGVAKNIQYF. The chain combines TRBV18 with TRBJ2-4; the D gene is possibly TRBD2 (6 bases). There are 14 residues in the CDR3. Germline loops: CDR1 KGHSH, CDR2 LQKENI. V shed 10 bases and J shed 0 bases, with 13 bases lying between them.